The 13 T cell receptor beta chains below all came from one sample that was sequenced in a study of cytomegalovirus exposure and HLA in healthy donors. Both 60 Vbeta primers and 13 Jbeta primers went into the PCR. Sequencing used immunoSEQ multiplex PCR; TCRdb keeps in-frame clones, though not all of them. In the table there are 160,000 or so clones, over 70% of which are singletons. The source material was PBMCs. The receptors stem from a woman between 18 and 29 years old in good health and CMV-seronegative.

Regarding this clone: A read error is likely, as this CDR3 ends without the conserved phenylalanine or tryptophan. The chain has TRBV5-1 and TRBJ1-5; 8 bases match TRBD1. Trimming took 4 bases from V and 5 from J; bases not matched to a gene: 5. This CDR3 is built from 14 residues. Germline values: CDR1 SGHRS, CDR2 YFSETQ. CDR3 nucleotides: TGCGCCAGCAGCCCAGGGGGCAGGGATCAGCCCCAGCATTCT. Translating it yields CASSPGGRDQPQHS.

This clone was counted once. This sequence joins TRBV6-5 and TRBJ2-3; perhaps TRBD2 as D (6 bases). The CDR3 extends over 15 amino acids. Germline V gene sequence: CDR1 MNHEY, CDR2 SVGAGI. V was pared by 2 bases and J by 4 bases, with 13 bases between. Written as DNA, the CDR3 is TGTGCCAGCAGTTACGGGAGGTATTCGTCAGATACGCAGTATTTT. It specifies CASSYGRYSSDTQYF.

This sequence joins TRBV6-1 and TRBJ1-1; maybe TRBD1 (5 bases). V was pared by 6 bases and J by 1 base, with 9 bases between. The germline V gene encodes CDR1 MNHNS and CDR2 SASEGT. The CDR3 runs 13 residues. The CDR3 loop is CASRRQKNTEAFF. The CDR3 bases are TGTGCCAGCAGAAGACAGAAGAACACTGAAGCTTTCTTT.

Only a few counts were recorded for this clone. The chain has TRBV18 and TRBJ2-5, with 12 positions matching TRBD2. The germline V gene encodes CDR1 KGHSH and CDR2 LQKENI. V gave up 3 bases and J gave up 5 bases; unmatched junction bases: 4. This CDR3 comprises 15 residues. The CDR3 here is CASSPSGLAGETQYF. As DNA, the CDR3 is TGTGCCAGCTCACCTTCAGGACTAGCGGGGGAGACCCAGTACTTC. The full variable domain, with the rest looked up from reference TRBV18 and TRBJ2-5, is NAGVMQNPRHLVRRRGQEARLRCSPMKGHSHVYWYRQLPEEGLKFMVYLQKENIIDESGMPKERFSAEFPKEGPSILRIQQVVRGDSAAYFCASSPSGLAGETQYFGPGTRLLVL.

The rearrangement joins TRBV6-5 to TRBJ1-2; the D is unclear. Trimming left V 0 bases short and J 1 base short, with 6 bases between. The CDR3 is 14 amino acids. CDR1 MNHEY and CDR2 SVGAGI come from the germline V gene. In DNA form, the CDR3 reads TGTGCCAGCAGTTACTCACCCAGTAACTATGGCTACACCTTC. Encoded protein: CASSYSPSNYGYTF.

The chain carries TRBV27 and TRBJ1-2; TRBD1 agrees at 8 bases. V dropped 4 bases and J dropped 8; count of bases not matched to a gene: 6. Looked up from germline, CDR1 is MNHEY and CDR2 is SMNVEV (reference sequence). This CDR3 is built from 13 residues. CDR3 coding DNA: TGTGCCAGCAGTTGGGGGACAGGCGAAGGCTACACCTTC. It encodes CASSWGTGEGYTF.

This clone appeared a few times. This chain joins TRBV4-1 and TRBJ2-5; D possibly corresponds to TRBD1 (6 bases). The CDR3 loop spans 13 amino acids. Germline CDR1 MGHRA, CDR2 YSYEKL. Trimming pared 4 bases from V and 4 bases from J, leaving 10 bases between. The CDR3 protein is CASSRQALETQYF. The CDR3 nucleotides are TGCGCCAGCAGCCGACAGGCCTTAGAGACCCAGTACTTC.

V usage is TRBV5-1 and J usage is TRBJ1-2; tentatively, D is TRBD1 (5 bases). The CDR3 runs to 17 residues. The germline gives CDR1 SGHRS, CDR2 YFSETQ. V was trimmed by 2 bases and J by 5 bases, leaving 22 bases between them. The CDR3 reads CASSFSIQESSPYGYTF. The DNA for the CDR3 is TGCGCCAGCAGCTTCTCTATACAGGAGTCGAGTCCGTATGGCTACACCTTC.

The chain employs TRBV7-6 and TRBJ2-7; TRBD1 agrees at 7 bases. Germline CDR1 and CDR2: SGHVS and FNYEAQ. The CDR3 spans 17 residues. Germline trimming cut 5 bases from V and 1 base from J; bases unmatched to any gene: 14. The CDR3 loop reads CASSPLRVRGKSYEQYF. CDR3 nucleotide sequence: TGTGCCAGCAGCCCACTTCGTGTCAGGGGGAAGTCCTACGAGCAGTACTTC.

The rearrangement joins TRBV13 to TRBJ2-3, with D hard to call. Germline V CDR1 and CDR2: PRHDT, FYEKMQ (reference sequence). CDR3 length: 13 amino acids. The germline V and J ends were trimmed by 5 bases and 0 bases, with 6 bases remaining between them. The CDR3: CASSATSTDTQYF. The CDR3, as DNA: TGTGCCAGCAGCGCAACTAGCACAGATACGCAGTATTTT.

This clone was seen a single time. The rearrangement joins TRBV5-3 to TRBJ2-1, with 9 bases fitting TRBD1. TRBV5-3 is marked as an open reading frame, function uncertain. This CDR3 is built from 15 residues. After removal of 7 bases from V and 9 bases from J, the junction contained 14 bases not matched to a gene. CDR3 sequence: CARGRRDRVVPEQFF. CDR3 coding DNA: TGTGCCAGAGGACGTAGGGACAGGGTAGTTCCTGAGCAGTTCTTC.

The V call is TRBV19, the J call TRBJ2-1, with D possibly TRBD1 on 6 matching bases. From germline, CDR1 is LNHDA and CDR2 SQIVND (reference sequence). Trimming left V 3 bases short and J 14 bases short, with 17 bases between. This CDR3 has 13 residues. CDR3 sequence reads: CASSIRGSWGEFF. CDR3 DNA: TGTGCCAGTAGTATTAGGGGGTCTTGGGGTGAGTTCTTC. Full variable domain (missing parts from reference TRBV19 and TRBJ2-1): DGGITQSPKYLFRKEGQNVTLSCEQNLNHDAMYWYRQDPGQGLRLIYYSQIVNDFQKGDIAEGYSVSREKKESFPLTVTSAQKNPTAFYLCASSIRGSWGEFFGPGTRLTVL.

The V and J genes are TRBV21-1 and TRBJ2-7; the table's TRBD1 call for D was not verified on the DNA. TRBV21-1 is a known pseudogene. The CDR3 contains 18 residues. As DNA, the CDR3 is TGTGCCAGCAGCAACCTAGGCTCTAACAGGGGGCGCGGGTACGAGCAGTACTTC. This encodes CASSNLGSNRGRGYEQYF.